The text below deals with one T cell receptor (beta chain). Deletions cut 5 bases from V and 4 bases from J, with 15 bases between. Germline values: CDR1 SGHRS, CDR2 YFSETQ. The CDR3 has 15 amino acids. Documented treatment: preoperative locoregional IRX-2 cytokine immunotherapy. Using immunoSEQ multiplex PCR, the repertoire was profiled, and TCRdb retains in-frame clones only, with some absent. The sample contains 3,000 to 4,000 clones, 65% to 85% of which appear only once. The data derive from a study of preoperative IRX-2 immunotherapy in early breast cancer. The clonotype originates from a human donor with breast cancer. The source material was tumor tissue, sampled before IRX-2 immunotherapy. The V gene is TRBV5-1, the J gene TRBJ2-2, with a weak D call TRBD1 (7 bases). This CDR3 reads CASSRRGPTTGELFF. DNA for the CDR3: TGCGCCAGCAGTAGGAGGGGGCCAACCACCGGGGAGCTGTTTTTT. The full variable domain, with the rest looked up from reference TRBV5-1 and TRBJ2-2, is KAGVTQTPRYLIKTRGQQVTLSCSPISGHRSVSWYQQTPGQGLQFLFEYFSETQRNKGNFPGRFSGRQFSNSRSEMNVSTLELGDSALYLCASSRRGPTTGELFFGEGSRLTVL.